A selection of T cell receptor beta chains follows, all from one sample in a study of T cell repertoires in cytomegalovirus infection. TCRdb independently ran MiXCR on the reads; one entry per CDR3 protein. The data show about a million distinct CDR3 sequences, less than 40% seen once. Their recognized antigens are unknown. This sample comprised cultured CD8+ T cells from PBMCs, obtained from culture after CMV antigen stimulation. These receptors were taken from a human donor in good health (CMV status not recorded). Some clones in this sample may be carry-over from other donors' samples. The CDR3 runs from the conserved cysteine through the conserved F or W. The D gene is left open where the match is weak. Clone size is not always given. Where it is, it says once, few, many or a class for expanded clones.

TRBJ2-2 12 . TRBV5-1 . CASRGVTGKLFF TGCGCCAGCAGGGGTGTCACCGGGAAGCTGTTTTTT
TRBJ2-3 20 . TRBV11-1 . CASSSDYPGKRPISTDTQYF TGTGCCAGCAGCTCCGACTATCCTGGAAAAAGGCCCATCAGCACAGATACGCAGTATTTT
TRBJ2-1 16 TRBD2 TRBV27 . CASRPSGTSRYNEQFF TGTGCCAGCAGACCCTCCGGGACTAGCCGATACAATGAGCAGTTCTTC
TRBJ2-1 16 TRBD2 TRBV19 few CASSIVLAGSYNEQFF TGTGCCAGTAGTATAGTACTAGCGGGCTCCTACAATGAGCAGTTCTTC
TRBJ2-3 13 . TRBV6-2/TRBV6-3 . CASSSPPDDTQYF TGTGCCAGCAGTTCCCCCCCCGATGATACGCAGTATTTT
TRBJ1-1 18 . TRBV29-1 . CSVEDPRDVVYMNTEAFF TGCAGCGTTGAAGACCCCAGGGATGTGGTGTACATGAACACTGAAGCTTTCTTT
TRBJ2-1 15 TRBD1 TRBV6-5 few CASSPTGALYNEQFF TGTGCCAGCAGTCCAACAGGGGCCCTCTACAATGAGCAGTTCTTC
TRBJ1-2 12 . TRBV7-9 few CASGAGGTGYTF TGTGCCAGCGGGGCCGGAGGGACCGGCTACACCTTC
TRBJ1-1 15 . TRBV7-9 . CASSLGPSLRTEAFF TGTGCCAGCAGCTTAGGACCCTCCCTCAGGACTGAAGCTTTCTTT
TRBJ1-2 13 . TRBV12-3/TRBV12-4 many CASSFQPMWGYTF TGTGCCAGCAGTTTTCAGCCAATGTGGGGCTACACCTTC
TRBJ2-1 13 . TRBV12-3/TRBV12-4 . CASRTRQYNEQFF TGTGCCAGCAGAACCAGACAGTACAATGAGCAGTTCTTC
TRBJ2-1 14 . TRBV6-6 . CATTQGLGYNEQFF TGTGCCACAACACAGGGATTGGGCTACAATGAGCAGTTCTTC
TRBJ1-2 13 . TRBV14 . CASSRGDNYGYTF TGTGCTAGCAGCCGGGGCGACAACTATGGCTACACCTTC
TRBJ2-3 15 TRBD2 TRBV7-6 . CASSSLADYTDTQYF TGTGCCAGCAGCTCACTAGCGGACTACACAGATACGCAGTATTTT
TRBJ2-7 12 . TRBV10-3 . CAISEVSDEQYF TGTGCCATCAGTGAAGTTTCGGACGAGCAGTACTTC
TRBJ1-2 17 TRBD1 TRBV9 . CASSVDPGDSPNYGYTF TGTGCCAGCAGCGTCGATCCCGGGGACAGCCCTAACTATGGCTACACCTTC
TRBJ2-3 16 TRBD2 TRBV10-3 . CAILIPGLASPGTQYF TGTGCCATCCTAATCCCGGGACTAGCGTCGCCGGGTACGCAGTATTTT
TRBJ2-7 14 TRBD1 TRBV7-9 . CASSWPGQGREQYF TGTGCCAGCAGCTGGCCGGGACAGGGGCGCGAGCAGTACTTC
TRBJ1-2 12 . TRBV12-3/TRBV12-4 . CASSLRIYGYTF TGTGCCAGCAGTTTAAGGATATATGGCTACACCTTC
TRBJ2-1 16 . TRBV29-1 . CSVDGLAQSSYNEQFF TGCAGCGTTGATGGTCTAGCCCAGAGCTCCTACAATGAGCAGTTCTTC
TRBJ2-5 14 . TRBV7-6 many CASSAAGPQETQYF TGTGCCAGCAGCGCCGCGGGCCCTCAAGAGACCCAGTACTTC
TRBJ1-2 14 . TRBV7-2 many CASSPAGQTYGYTF TGTGCCAGCAGCCCTGCCGGACAGACCTATGGCTACACCTTC
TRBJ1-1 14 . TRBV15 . CATSTPNAGVEAFF TGTGCCACCAGCACTCCAAATGCAGGGGTGGAAGCTTTCTTT
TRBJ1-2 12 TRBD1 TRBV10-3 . CAIRLRTGTYTF TGTGCCATCAGATTGCGGACAGGGACTTATACCTTC
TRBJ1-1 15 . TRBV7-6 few CASSLEPTLGTEAFF TGTGCCAGCAGCTTAGAACCCACCTTAGGGACTGAAGCTTTCTTT
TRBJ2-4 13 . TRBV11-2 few CASSPSVADIQYF TGTGCCAGCAGCCCCAGTGTAGCAGACATTCAGTACTTC
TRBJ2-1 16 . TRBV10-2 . CASSELVGGAKDEQFF TGCGCCAGCAGTGAGCTAGTCGGAGGGGCCAAGGATGAGCAGTTCTTC
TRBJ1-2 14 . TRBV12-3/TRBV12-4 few CASSFSVDSYGYTF TGTGCCAGCAGTTTCTCCGTGGACAGCTATGGCTACACCTTC
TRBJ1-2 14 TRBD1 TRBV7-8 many CASSPTGTGYGYTF TGTGCCAGCAGCCCAACAGGGACAGGGTACGGCTACACCTTC
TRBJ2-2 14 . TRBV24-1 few CATTDRMETGELFF TGTGCCACCACAGACCGGATGGAGACCGGGGAGCTGTTTTTT
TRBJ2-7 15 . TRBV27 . CASRLTYPRGGEQYF TGTGCCAGCAGATTAACTTACCCTAGGGGTGGCGAGCAGTACTTC
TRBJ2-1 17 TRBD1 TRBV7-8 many CASSLGQGAIFTDEQFF TGTGCCAGCAGCTTGGGACAGGGGGCTATCTTTACGGATGAGCAGTTCTTC
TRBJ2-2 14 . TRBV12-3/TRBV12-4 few CASSLVAYTGELFF TGTGCCAGCAGTTTAGTTGCGTACACCGGGGAGCTGTTTTTT
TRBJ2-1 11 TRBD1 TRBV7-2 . CASTGGFEQFF TGTGCCAGCACAGGGGGCTTTGAGCAGTTCTTC
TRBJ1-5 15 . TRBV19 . CASIEGSGLWQPQHF TGTGCCAGTATTGAGGGTTCGGGGCTGTGGCAGCCCCAGCATTTT
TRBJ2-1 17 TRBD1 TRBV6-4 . CASSDKAWTGAYNEQFF TGTGCCAGCAGTGACAAAGCGTGGACAGGGGCCTACAATGAGCAGTTCTTC
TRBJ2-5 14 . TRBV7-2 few CASSLSPGTETQYF TGTGCCAGCAGCTTAAGCCCGGGTACGGAGACCCAGTACTTC
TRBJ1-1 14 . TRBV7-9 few CASSAPVSRTEAFF TGTGCCAGCAGCGCTCCTGTGTCGCGGACTGAAGCTTTCTTT
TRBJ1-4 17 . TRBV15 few CATSRALPTEPNEKLFF TGTGCCACCAGCAGAGCCCTCCCGACAGAACCTAATGAAAAACTGTTTTTT
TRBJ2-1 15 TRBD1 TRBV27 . CASSPQGALENEQFF TGTGCCAGCAGCCCACAGGGGGCATTAGAGAATGAGCAGTTCTTC
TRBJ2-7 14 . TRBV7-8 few CASSLSGGGDEQYF TGTGCCAGCAGCTTATCAGGCGGGGGCGACGAGCAGTACTTC
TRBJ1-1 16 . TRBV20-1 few CSARDYVARAETEAFF TGCAGTGCTAGAGATTATGTTGCCAGGGCAGAGACTGAAGCTTTCTTT
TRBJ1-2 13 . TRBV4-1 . CASSQDMGIGYTF TGCGCCAGCAGCCAAGATATGGGTATCGGCTACACCTTC
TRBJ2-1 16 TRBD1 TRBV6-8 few CASSYSFQGAHNEQFF TGTGCCAGCAGTTACTCGTTCCAGGGGGCGCACAATGAGCAGTTCTTC
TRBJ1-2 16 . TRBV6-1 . CASSFIPTESSYGYTF TGTGCCAGCAGTTTCATCCCCACAGAATCTTCGTATGGCTACACCTTC
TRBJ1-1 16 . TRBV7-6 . CASSLAPSGLNTEAFF TGTGCCAGCAGCTTAGCCCCCTCGGGCTTGAACACTGAAGCTTTCTTT
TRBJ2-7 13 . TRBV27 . CASSPGHMYEQYF TGTGCCAGCAGTCCGGGACATATGTACGAGCAGTACTTC
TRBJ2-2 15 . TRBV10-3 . CAISESERSAGELFF TGTGCCATCAGTGAGTCTGAGAGGTCCGCTGGGGAGCTGTTTTTT
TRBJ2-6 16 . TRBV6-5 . CASRHPGNSGANVLTF TGTGCCAGCAGACACCCGGGAAACTCTGGGGCCAACGTCCTGACTTTC
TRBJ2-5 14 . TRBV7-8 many CASSLAITGQPQYF TGTGCCAGCAGCTTAGCGATTACTGGACAGCCCCAGTACTTC
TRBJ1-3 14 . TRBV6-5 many CASSYSGAGNTIYF TGTGCCAGCAGTTACTCAGGGGCAGGAAACACCATATATTTT
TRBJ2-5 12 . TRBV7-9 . CVSSYIDETQYF TGTGTCAGCAGCTATATCGACGAGACCCAGTACTTC
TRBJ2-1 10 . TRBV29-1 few CSVGPNEQFF TGCAGCGTTGGGCCTAATGAGCAGTTCTTC
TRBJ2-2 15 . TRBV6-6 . CASSYGRGAVGELFF TGTGCCAGCAGTTACGGCCGGGGGGCTGTCGGGGAGCTGTTTTTT